These 20 T cell receptor beta chains share one sample of origin, sequenced in a study of blood T cells in healthy people across ages. A second about 6 to 11 cycle PCR used barcoded and J-beta primers. TCRdb used MiXCR to reprocess the 5' RACE reads, holding one entry per CDR3 protein. The sample yields some 1.4 million distinct CDR3 sequences, 42% seen once. The sequenced sample consisted of blood. These receptors came from a woman aged 18-29 years in good health.

V usage is TRBV6-6 and J usage is TRBJ2-5, with D perhaps matching TRBD2 (7 bases). Trimming left V 0 bases short and J 4 bases short, with 12 bases between. This CDR3 contains 15 residues. CDR1 and CDR2 (germline): MNHNY, SVGAGI (reference sequence). CDR3 nucleotides: TGTGCCAGCAGTTACTCGAAAGGGGGGGTAGAGACCCAGTACTTC. It encodes CASSYSKGGVETQYF.

This clonotype was seen only a few times. This rearrangement joins TRBV5-1 to TRBJ2-1, with D hard to call. From germline, CDR1 is SGHRS and CDR2 YFSETQ. Trimming took 4 bases from V and 5 from J, leaving 10 bases between them. The CDR3 contains 13 residues. The CDR3 reads CASSLSNNNEQFF. CDR3 coding DNA: TGCGCCAGCAGCCTAAGCAATAACAATGAGCAGTTCTTC.

The chain couples TRBV25-1 to TRBJ2-7; D is possibly TRBD2 (6 bases). Germline CDR1 and CDR2: MGHDK and SYGVNS. The CDR3 loop spans 14 amino acids. The V end lost 2 bases, the J end lost 5 bases, and 13 bases lay between the germline ends. CDR3 in DNA: TGTGCCAGCAGTGAAGGAGGGAGTACCCACGAGCAGTACTTC. Translating it yields CASSEGGSTHEQYF.

This clonotype was observed a few times. The chain links TRBV7-2 to TRBJ2-1; tentatively, D is TRBD2 (5 bases). CDR3 length: 16 residues. The germline V gene has CDR1 SGHTA and CDR2 FQGNSA. The V and J ends lost 1 base and 0 bases respectively, with 10 bases between them. The CDR3 coding sequence is TGTGCCAGCAGCTTAGATGCGGGCCTCTCCTACAATGAGCAGTTCTTC. This sequence encodes CASSLDAGLSYNEQFF.

This clonotype came up a few times. The CDR3 DNA is TGCAGTGCCAGGGGGGGTTACAATGAGCAGTTCTTC. Protein product: CSARGGYNEQFF. The chain is built from TRBV20-1 and TRBJ2-1; D is perhaps TRBD1 or TRBD2 (7 bases each). CDR1 and CDR2 from the germline V gene are DFQATT and SNEGSKA (reference sequence). The germline V and J ends were trimmed by 6 bases and 4 bases, with 10 bases remaining between them. The CDR3 loop spans 12 amino acids.

This rearrangement joins TRBV9 to TRBJ2-1, with TRBD2 identical over 12 bases. Germline V gives CDR1 SGDLS, CDR2 YYNGEE. The CDR3 runs to 15 residues. V lost 7 bases, J lost 2 bases, and 4 bases stayed unmatched. The CDR3 region has the DNA TGTGCCAGCCAGACTAGCGGGAGCCCCTACAATGAGCAGTTCTTC. Protein: CASQTSGSPYNEQFF.

J is TRBJ2-7 and V is TRBV7-2; D might be TRBD2 (5 bases). This CDR3 region has 12 residues. V was pared by 5 bases and J by 7 bases, with 12 bases between. From germline, CDR1 is SGHTA and CDR2 FQGNSA. In DNA, the CDR3 is TGTGCCAGCAGCATCGTGGGCGGGGAGCAGTACTTC. Protein sequence: CASSIVGGEQYF.

This sequence joins TRBV27 and TRBJ2-1; 8 bases match TRBD1. The CDR3 runs 16 residues. The J segment lost 0 bases and the V segment lost 4 bases, leaving 5 bases of the junction unmatched. The germline CDR1 and CDR2 sequences are MNHEY and SMNVEV (reference sequence). This CDR3 reads CASSSWDRHSYNEQFF. The CDR3 DNA is TGTGCCAGCAGTTCTTGGGACAGGCACTCCTACAATGAGCAGTTCTTC.

The genes are TRBV21-1 and TRBJ1-5; the DNA was not compared with TRBD1, the D call given in the table. TRBV21-1 is a known pseudogene. CDR3 length equals 16 residues. The DNA of the CDR3 is TGTGCCAGCAGCAAAGGGCCGGGGGACGACAATCAGCCCCAGCATTTT. It specifies CASSKGPGDDNQPQHF.

This sequence joins TRBV7-2 and TRBJ1-2, with 7 bases matching TRBD1. The germline gives CDR1 SGHTA, CDR2 FQGNSA. The CDR3 runs 16 residues. V lost 5 bases and J lost 4; bases outside the gene matches: 13. The CDR3 region is CASSPAPSDRIYGYTF. CDR3 DNA sequence: TGTGCCAGCAGCCCAGCCCCCTCGGACAGGATCTATGGCTACACCTTC. The whole variable domain, remainder taken from reference TRBV7-2 and TRBJ1-2, is GAGVSQSPSNKVTEKGKDVELRCDPISGHTALYWYRQSLGQGLEFLIYFQGNSAPDKSGLPSDRFSAERTGGSVSTLTIQRTQQEDSAVYLCASSPAPSDRIYGYTFGSGTRLTVV.

This chain links TRBV3-1 with TRBJ2-1; the D is unclear. V was cut by 3 bases and J by 8 bases, with 14 bases left in between. The CDR3 runs 14 residues. The germline CDR1 and CDR2 sequences are LGHDT and YNNKEL (reference sequence). The DNA for the CDR3 is TGTGCCAGCAGCCACACACGGGTGGTGCATGAGCAGTTCTTC. This codes for CASSHTRVVHEQFF.

This chain joins TRBV9 and TRBJ2-5, with 7 bases matching TRBD1. CDR3 size: 14 residues. Germline V CDR1 and CDR2: SGDLS, YYNGEE. V lost 4 bases and J lost 11; bases outside the gene matches: 14. CDR3 nucleotides: TGTGCCAGCAGCCTAGAGACAGGGCCTCAAGAGCAGTACTTC. Translating gives CASSLETGPQEQYF. Combining the CDR3 with reference TRBV9 and TRBJ2-5 gives the whole variable domain DSGVTQTPKHLITATGQRVTLRCSPRSGDLSVYWYQQSLDQGLQFLIQYYNGEERAKGNILERFSAQQFPDLHSELNLSSLELGDSALYFCASSLETGPQEQYFGPGTRLLVL.

This clonotype was observed a single time. The V gene is TRBV20-1, the J gene TRBJ2-1, with D hard to call. In germline, CDR1 is DFQATT, CDR2 SNEGSKA (reference sequence). V was clipped by 3 bases and J by 10 bases, with 4 bases between them. The CDR3 runs to 9 residues. The CDR3 is CSASKEQFF. In DNA, the CDR3 is TGCAGTGCTAGTAAGGAGCAGTTCTTC.

The genes are TRBV7-2 and TRBJ1-4, with D perhaps matching TRBD1 (5 bases). The germline gives CDR1 SGHTA, CDR2 FQGNSA. This CDR3 is built from 17 residues. The V and J ends lost 0 bases and 10 bases respectively, with 21 bases between them. The chain's CDR3 is CASSLAYQGKGSGKLFF. The CDR3 DNA is TGTGCCAGCAGCTTAGCGTATCAGGGTAAAGGGTCCGGAAAACTGTTTTTT.

Of note for this clonotype: One junction end does not reproduce the germline sequence, and a read error may be involved. The CDR3 is CAGSSKREHNEQYF. In DNA, the CDR3 is TGTGCCGGCAGTTCGAAGCGGGAGCATAATGAGCAGTACTTC. The chain is built from TRBV6-2 or TRBV6-3 and TRBJ2-1; 8 nucleotides match TRBD2. The DNA end lines up better with TRBJ2-7; the J call may be wrong. This CDR3 has 14 amino acids. The V gene's germline CDR1 is MNHEY and CDR2 SVGEGT.

This clonotype came up many times. Relative to the germline gene, one junction end is altered; a read error may explain this. This chain joins TRBV5-1 and TRBJ2-5; D call uncertain. Germline loops: CDR1 SGHRS, CDR2 YFSETQ. The length of the CDR3 is 12 residues. CDR3 bases: TGTGCCAGCAGCCTTAGCCAAGAGACCCAGTACTTC. It codes for CASSLSQETQYF.

The rearrangement joins TRBV27 to TRBJ2-7; the match to TRBD1 covers 9 bases. Per germline, CDR1 MNHEY and CDR2 SMNVEV (reference sequence). The CDR3 runs to 18 residues. Trimming at V came to 2 bases and at J to 3 bases, leaving 14 bases not matched to a gene. For the CDR3, the DNA is TGTGCCAGCAGTTTAATATGGGCGGCGGGACAGGGTGGCTACGAGCAGTACTTC. This gives the protein CASSLIWAAGQGGYEQYF.

The chain is built from TRBV6-1 and TRBJ2-1; D may match TRBD1 or TRBD2 (6 bases each). Germline V gene data show CDR1 as MNHNS and CDR2 as SASEGT. The CDR3 loop spans 15 amino acids. V was pared by 2 bases and J by 4 bases, with 12 bases between. The CDR3 sequence: CASSEKGGVYNEQFF. The CDR3 nucleotides read TGTGCCAGCAGTGAAAAGGGGGGCGTTTACAATGAGCAGTTCTTC.

This chain connects TRBV10-3 to TRBJ1-2; D gene unclear. Trimming took 2 bases from V and 7 from J, leaving 14 bases between them. CDR3 length: 14 residues. Germline V gene lookup returns CDR1 ENHRY and CDR2 SYGVKD. CDR3 sequence: CAISEGTDSLGYTF. The CDR3 region has the DNA TGTGCCATCAGTGAGGGAACAGACTCTCTTGGCTACACCTTC.

The chain has TRBV28 and TRBJ2-5; 7 bases align to TRBD1. The CDR3 consists of 16 residues. Germline values: CDR1 MDHEN, CDR2 SYDVKM. J was trimmed by 4 bases and V by 5 bases; bases with no gene match: 13. CDR3 region: CASSGDPTGLGETQYF. The DNA for the CDR3 is TGTGCCAGCAGTGGGGATCCGACAGGGTTAGGAGAGACCCAGTACTTC.